This T cell receptor beta chain stems from a study of control samples from healthy donors and cancer patients. Some clones are missing from TCRdb's copy, which holds only in-frame ones; the method was immunoSEQ multiplex PCR. This sample contains approximately 190,000 clones. Germline assignment: CDR1 SNHLY and CDR2 FYNNEI. This CDR3 region has 11 residues. V dropped 6 bases and J dropped 3 bases, with 3 bases sitting between them. The chain has TRBV2 and TRBJ1-5; D is ambiguous. The specimen was blood. The receptor was isolated from a woman aged 25 to 45 in good health. The CDR3 coding sequence is TGTGCCAGCAGCACCAATCAGCCCCAGCATTTT. Translation: CASSTNQPQHF.